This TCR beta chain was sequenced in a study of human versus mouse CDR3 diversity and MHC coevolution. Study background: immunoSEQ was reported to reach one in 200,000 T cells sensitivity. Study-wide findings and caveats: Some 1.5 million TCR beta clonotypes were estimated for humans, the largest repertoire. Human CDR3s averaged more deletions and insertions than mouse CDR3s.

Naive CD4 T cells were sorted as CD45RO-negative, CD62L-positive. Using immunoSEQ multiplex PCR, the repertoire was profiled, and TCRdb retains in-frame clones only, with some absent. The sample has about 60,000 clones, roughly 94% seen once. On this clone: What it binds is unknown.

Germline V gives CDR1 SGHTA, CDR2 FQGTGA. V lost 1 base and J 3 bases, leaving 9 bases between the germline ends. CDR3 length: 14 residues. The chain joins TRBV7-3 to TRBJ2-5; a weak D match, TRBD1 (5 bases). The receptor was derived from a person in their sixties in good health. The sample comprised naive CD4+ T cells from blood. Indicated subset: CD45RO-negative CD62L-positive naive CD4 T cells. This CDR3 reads CASSLMGREETQYF. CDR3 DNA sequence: TGTGCCAGCAGCTTAATGGGCAGGGAAGAGACCCAGTACTTC.